The 20 T cell receptor beta chains reported below all come from one sample, sequenced in a study of T cell responses to AZD1222 COVID-19 vaccine. TCRdb's table, derived via immunoSEQ multiplex PCR, lists solely in-frame clones and lacks some. This sample has 45,000 to 70,000 clones, with around 88% found just once. The specimen comprised peripheral blood, sampled on day 0 of AZD1222 vaccination. The receptors originated from an adult in good health.

This clone was seen once. The chain is built from TRBV3-1 (or the pseudogene TRBV3-2) and TRBJ2-1; TRBD2 might be the D (7 bases). There are 12 residues in the CDR3. V shed 1 base and J shed 10 bases, with 8 bases lying between them. Per the germline V gene, CDR1 is LGHDT and CDR2 is YNNKEL (reference sequence). The CDR3: CASSQAGGEQFF. The DNA for the CDR3 is TGTGCCAGCAGCCAAGCGGGGGGCGAGCAGTTCTTC.

This clone was observed a handful of times. The chain combines TRBV6-5 with TRBJ1-1; the D gene is possibly TRBD1 (6 bases). V lost 7 bases and J 4 bases, leaving 19 bases between the germline ends. Germline V gene data show CDR1 as MNHEY and CDR2 as SVGAGI. The CDR3 has 15 amino acids. CDR3 bases: TGTGCCAGCAACACGGTCGGGGGCGGGATCACTGAAGCTTTCTTT. It translates to CASNTVGGGITEAFF.

CDR3 DNA: TGTGCCAGCAGTTTTTTTTCCATTAATTCACCCCTCCACTTT. Its translation: CASSFFSINSPLHF. This chain uses TRBV27 with TRBJ1-6; unclear D gene. The CDR3 has 14 residues. The germline CDR1 and CDR2 sequences are MNHEY and SMNVEV (reference sequence). V gave up 3 bases and J gave up 6 bases, with 9 bases separating them.

The chain joins TRBV5-1 to TRBJ2-1; 7 bases are shared with TRBD2. Germline assignment: CDR1 SGHRS and CDR2 YFSETQ. CDR3 length: 15 amino acids. The V and J ends lost 0 bases and 6 bases, in that order; junction bases with no gene match: 6. CDR3 sequence: CASSLAVGGANEQFF. Here the CDR3 DNA reads TGCGCCAGCAGCTTGGCCGTGGGAGGGGCCAATGAGCAGTTCTTC.

J is TRBJ2-2 and V is TRBV7-3; D ambiguous. This CDR3 spans 16 amino acids. V lost 1 base and J 4 bases, leaving 13 bases between the germline ends. Per the germline V gene, CDR1 is SGHTA and CDR2 is FQGTGA. The CDR3 region has the DNA TGTGCCAGCAGCTTAATGGTGGCCTCGAGCACCGGGGAGCTGTTTTTT. It codes for CASSLMVASSTGELFF.

V is TRBV4-2 and J is TRBJ2-3; 8 bases map to TRBD2. With 5 bases clipped from V and 4 bases from J, the junction kept 11 bases outside the gene matches. This CDR3 contains 16 residues. Germline CDR1 reads LGHNA; CDR2 reads YNFKEQ. The CDR3 coding sequence is TGTGCCAGCAGCACTTCAAGCGGGAGCGGTTCAGATACGCAGTATTTT. Translated, it gives CASSTSSGSGSDTQYF.

The J gene is TRBJ2-7, the V gene TRBV7-9, with 10 bases identical to TRBD1. CDR3 length: 15 residues. Germline CDR1 reads SEHNR; CDR2 reads FQNEAQ (reference sequence). With 2 bases clipped from V and 6 bases from J, the junction kept 7 bases outside the gene matches. The CDR3 region is CASSLIGDRGGEQYF. CDR3 bases: TGTGCCAGCAGCTTAATTGGGGACAGGGGAGGCGAGCAGTACTTC.

The V gene is TRBV7-2, the J gene TRBJ1-4; the match to TRBD1 covers 8 bases. After removal of 4 bases from V and 7 bases from J, the junction contained 5 bases not matched to a gene. This CDR3 spans 14 amino acids. The V gene's germline CDR1 is SGHTA and CDR2 FQGNSA. CDR3 nucleotide sequence: TGTGCCAGCAGCTCCCCTACAGGGGGTGAAAAACTGTTTTTT. Its translation: CASSSPTGGEKLFF.

This clone showed up just a few times. The rearrangement joins TRBV2 to TRBJ1-5; D is undetermined. The V gene lost 8 bases and the J gene lost 4 bases, with 33 bases spanning the gap. The CDR3 sequence is 20 residues long. Germline CDR1 and CDR2: SNHLY and FYNNEI. The CDR3 reads CASSYLGGFVTSEENQPQHF. As DNA, the CDR3 is TGTGCCAGCTCCTACCTTGGCGGATTCGTGACCAGTGAGGAGAATCAGCCCCAGCATTTT.

This chain connects TRBV19 to TRBJ1-1; tentatively, D is TRBD1 (6 bases). CDR1 is LNHDA, CDR2 SQIVND, per germline (reference sequence). The length of the CDR3 is 14 residues. V was clipped by 5 bases and J by 5 bases, with 15 bases between them. The CDR3 here is CASSLGQGRTEAFF. In DNA form, the CDR3 reads TGTGCCAGTAGTTTAGGGCAGGGGCGGACTGAAGCTTTCTTT.

The rearrangement uses TRBV5-1 and TRBJ2-3; possible D gene TRBD2, 6 bases. Germline CDR1 SGHRS, CDR2 YFSETQ. This CDR3 comprises 17 residues. V was trimmed by 4 bases and J by 1 base, leaving 19 bases between them. The CDR3, as DNA: TGCGCCAGCAGCCCCTCCGGCGCGGGATCGGGCACAGATACGCAGTATTTT. Its translation: CASSPSGAGSGTDTQYF. The entire variable domain, with the rest obtained from reference TRBV5-1 and TRBJ2-3, is as follows: KAGVTQTPRYLIKTRGQQVTLSCSPISGHRSVSWYQQTPGQGLQFLFEYFSETQRNKGNFPGRFSGRQFSNSRSEMNVSTLELGDSALYLCASSPSGAGSGTDTQYFGPGTRLTVL.

The chain combines TRBV28 with TRBJ1-2; maybe TRBD1 (5 bases). Trimming took 6 bases from V and 2 from J, leaving 16 bases between them. This CDR3 spans 15 amino acids. Germline V CDR1 and CDR2: MDHEN, SYDVKM. The CDR3 loop reads CASRSAGAENYGYTF. CDR3 DNA sequence: TGTGCCAGCAGATCCGCCGGGGCGGAGAACTATGGCTACACCTTC.

V gene TRBV5-5 combines with J gene TRBJ2-5; 9 nucleotides match TRBD1. The germline gives CDR1 SGHKS, CDR2 YYEKEE (reference sequence). Trimming removed 3 bases from V and 4 bases from J; junction bases left unmatched: 7. The CDR3 extends over 15 amino acids. The CDR3 here is CASSSGTGKGETQYF. The CDR3 nucleotides are TGTGCCAGCAGCTCGGGGACAGGGAAGGGAGAGACCCAGTACTTC.

The chain uses TRBV4-3 and TRBJ2-1, with D possibly TRBD1 on 5 matching bases. This CDR3 comprises 13 residues. V lost 6 bases and J lost 10, with 16 bases in between. Germline V gene lookup returns CDR1 LGHNA and CDR2 YSLEER. CDR3 in DNA: TGCGCCAGCAGACGCACCATCAGGGAAGAGCAGTTCTTC. Encoded protein: CASRRTIREEQFF.

In DNA, the CDR3 is TGTGCCAGCAGCTTTGGGCTAGCGGTGAACACCGGGGAGCTGTTTTTT. Translation gives CASSFGLAVNTGELFF. V usage is TRBV7-9 and J usage is TRBJ2-2, with 7 nucleotides matching TRBD2. Germline V gene lookup returns CDR1 SEHNR and CDR2 FQNEAQ (reference sequence). V trimming: 3 bases; J trimming: 1 base; junction bases outside the gene matches: 5. There are 16 residues in the CDR3.

The chain is built from TRBV3-1 (or the pseudogene TRBV3-2) and TRBJ2-7; 10 bases agree with TRBD2. V shed 4 bases, J shed 3 bases, and the junction held 3 bases outside the gene matches. The length of the CDR3 is 14 residues. From germline, CDR1 is LGHDT and CDR2 YNNKEL (reference sequence). The CDR3 here is CASSPLAGDYEQYF. The DNA of the CDR3 is TGTGCCAGCAGCCCTCTAGCGGGAGACTACGAGCAGTACTTC.

This rearrangement joins TRBV19 to TRBJ1-1; no definite D call. The V and J ends lost 7 bases and 4 bases respectively, with 4 bases between them. The germline gives CDR1 LNHDA, CDR2 SQIVND (reference sequence). The CDR3 has 10 residues. The CDR3 here is CASTGTEAFF. Here the CDR3 DNA reads TGTGCCAGTACTGGCACTGAAGCTTTCTTT.

This clone has just one count. The CDR3 sequence is CASSSASGHTDTQYF. CDR3 bases: TGTGCCAGCAGTTCTGCTAGCGGGCACACAGATACGCAGTATTTT. This chain links TRBV28 with TRBJ2-3; 8 nucleotides agree with TRBD2. V lost 4 bases, J lost 2 bases, and 5 bases stayed unmatched. CDR1 MDHEN and CDR2 SYDVKM come from the germline V gene. CDR3 length: 15 residues.

This sequence joins TRBV5-6 and TRBJ2-3; 8 bases fit TRBD2. The V gene end was trimmed by 3 bases and the J gene end by 3 bases; junction bases not matched to a gene: 3. The V gene's germline CDR1 is SGHDT and CDR2 YYEEEE. This CDR3 spans 14 amino acids. The CDR3 coding sequence is TGTGCCAGCAGCTCAGCGGGAGAAACAGATACGCAGTATTTT. The encoded protein is CASSSAGETDTQYF.

The gene calls are TRBV20-1 and TRBJ2-1; a weak D match, TRBD1 (5 bases). The V and J ends lost 5 bases and 13 bases respectively, with 12 bases between them. The CDR3 sequence is 10 residues long. The germline gives CDR1 DFQATT, CDR2 SNEGSKA (reference sequence). DNA for the CDR3: TGCAGTGCTCCTGACAGCGATCAGTTCTTC. This gives the protein CSAPDSDQFF.